This TCR beta chain appears in the sequencing data of a study of T cell changes during pregnancy in multiple sclerosis. The V gene end was trimmed by 6 bases and the J gene end by 6 bases; junction bases not matched to a gene: 6. CDR3 length equals 13 residues. Per germline, CDR1 MNHEY and CDR2 SVGAGI. Data came from immunoSEQ multiplex PCR; TCRdb stores just in-frame clones and leaves some out. The sample holds under 130,000 clones, about nine tenths seen once. This TCR derives from a female donor with multiple sclerosis, enrolled in a pregnancy study. The chain joins TRBV6-5 to TRBJ1-1; 8 bases map to TRBD1. The specimen was peripheral blood, collected after pregnancy. The CDR3 nucleotides are TGTGCCAGCAGGCTATCAGGGGGCTCTGAAGCTTTCTTT. It encodes CASRLSGGSEAFF.